This T cell receptor (beta chain) was sequenced during a study of cytomegalovirus exposure and HLA in healthy donors. TCRdb's copy holds only in-frame clones and misses some; the assay was immunoSEQ multiplex PCR. The table shows 86,000 or so clones, with less than 96% occurring only once. The CDR3 sequence is 12 residues long. CDR1 and CDR2 (germline): GTSNPN, SVGIG (reference sequence). The V gene lost 2 bases and the J gene lost 2 bases, with 6 bases spanning the gap. General study results and limits: Researchers reported that three CMV-associated chains were confirmed in vitro as CMV antigen-specific.

This clone was found once. The antigen is unknown. The chain employs TRBV30 and TRBJ1-2; a weak D match, TRBD1 (6 bases). Sample: PBMCs. This clonotype was sampled from a man aged 18 to 29 in good health and CMV-seropositive. CDR3 protein: CAWSQGNYGYTF. Here the CDR3 DNA reads TGTGCCTGGAGTCAGGGGAACTATGGCTACACCTTC.